This T cell receptor (beta chain) came from a study of cytomegalovirus exposure and HLA in healthy donors (dated by TCRdb to about 2017). In the study overall: According to a later analysis, one platform produced both the roughly 130 validation repertoires and the 620 or so repertoires of the first cohort. A separate validation cohort of 100 to 150 different subjects was used in addition to the approximately 670-subject first cohort. The aim of the study was to test whether cataloging public T cell receptors could identify signatures of past pathogen exposure. To predict cytomegalovirus infection status, the study brought together high-throughput TCR immunosequencing, statistical association of individual TCRs with disease status, and machine learning.

Donors formed part of the validation cohort, which comprised 120 subjects and was distinct from the first cohort of under 800 subjects. The cysteine opens and the phenylalanine closes a CDR3 of 14 amino acids. The entry retains the CDR3 DNA only, 42 bases that are in frame from base 1. The germline V gene encodes CDR1 SGHRS and CDR2 YFSETQ. Trimming removed 4 bases from V and 3 bases from J, leaving 13 bases between the germline ends. In the case of this clone: Its antigen target is currently unknown. No quality values exist for individual bases; no much larger clone is one base distant.

Paper-wide results and their limitations: In a later analysis, TCRs clustered in the first cohort were found to also tend to co-occur in the 130 or so validation repertoires, with 94% of cluster scores above 0. In both the original and validation cohorts, the classifier was reported to diagnose cytomegalovirus status with high specificity and sensitivity. A few of the identified cytomegalovirus-associated TCR beta chains were confirmed in vitro to be specific for cytomegalovirus antigens. It was suggested by the authors that the approach could potentially be generalized to other disease states and immunological phenotypes. All 110 or so repertoires were used to score co-occurrence in the validation cohort in a later analysis, because that analysis had no HLA typing for the cohort. Across donors, most TCR sequences were observed very rarely, whereas some public TCRs were present in many individuals. The study listed around 160 TCR beta chains as associated with cytomegalovirus.

Libraries were made using the immunoSEQ multiplex PCR assay. In the paper's pipeline: A statistical classification framework was built to diagnose cytomegalovirus status from the catalog of TCR beta chain sequences. As stored in TCRdb, this immuneACCESS dataset retains in-frame rearrangements with V and J assigned. A fraction of the clones does not appear; measured against another copy, unresolved V genes explain less than half of the discrepancy, and the remainder lacks a known reason. Clone size and the V and J calls come from that table; the DNA yielded D and trimming. In all, the sample holds fewer than 200,000 clones, and about 89% of those were seen once. 2% to 3% of the sample rests with the top ten.

The specimen was PBMCs. The clonotype comes from a man younger than 35 in good health and CMV-seropositive. The chain employs TRBV5-1 and TRBJ1-2; possibly the D gene is TRBD1, per 5 matching bases. The CDR3 amino acid sequence is: CASSEEEGYYGYTF. The DNA sequence is given as TGCGCCAGCAGCGAGGAGGAGGGGTACTATGGCTACACCTTC.